The present TCR beta chain was sequenced within a study of PD-1 blockade in classical Hodgkin lymphoma. The table came from immunoSEQ multiplex PCR; TCRdb's copy has only in-frame clones and leaves some out. The sample comprises 18,000 or so clones, approximately 72% of which are singletons, and 2% to 2.5% rests with the top ten. Sample time point: cycle 4 day 1 (C4D1), after about 6 weeks of nivolumab. Every patient was affected by relapse after autologous stem cell transplantation, while exposure to brentuximab vedotin was not uniform. Purification of CD4+ T cells from thawed PBMCs was performed via magnetic negative selection. The TCR comes from a human donor with classical Hodgkin lymphoma. The source was CD4+ T cells from blood, collected before the fourth cycle of nivolumab.

CDR3 protein: CASCSQQGNYGYTF. CDR3 sequence (DNA): TGTGCCAGCTGTTCACAACAGGGGAACTATGGCTACACCTTC. The J gene is TRBJ1-2, the V gene TRBV2, with TRBD1 identical over 7 bases. V lost 8 bases and J lost 2; bases outside the gene matches: 8. The germline gives CDR1 SNHLY, CDR2 FYNNEI. The CDR3 spans 14 residues.